The source of this TCR beta chain is a study of beta chain features in type 1 diabetes. Study findings and constraints: Among patients with Type 1 diabetes, TCRB CDR3s were moderately but significantly shorter in every one of the four CD4+ subsets.

Of the isolated RNA, all was reverse transcribed, and so the sequenced material was expressed TCRB transcripts. Here immunoSEQ multiplex PCR was the method, and the copy in TCRdb shows in-frame clones only, minus some. The sample has 300,000 to 400,000 clones; 9.5% to 10% are singletons. V lost 3 bases and J 1 base, leaving 6 bases between the germline ends. The germline V gene has CDR1 MNHEY and CDR2 SVGAGI. The CDR3 consists of 13 residues. Worth noting for this clone: Its antigen is unidentified.

Sequenced: central memory CD4+ T cells from blood. This sequence joins TRBV6-5 and TRBJ1-2; D remains ambiguous. The source is a man aged 25-45 years with type 1 diabetes. The CDR3 reads CASSYAGNYGYTF. The DNA for the CDR3 is TGTGCCAGCAGTTATGCCGGTAACTATGGCTACACCTTC.